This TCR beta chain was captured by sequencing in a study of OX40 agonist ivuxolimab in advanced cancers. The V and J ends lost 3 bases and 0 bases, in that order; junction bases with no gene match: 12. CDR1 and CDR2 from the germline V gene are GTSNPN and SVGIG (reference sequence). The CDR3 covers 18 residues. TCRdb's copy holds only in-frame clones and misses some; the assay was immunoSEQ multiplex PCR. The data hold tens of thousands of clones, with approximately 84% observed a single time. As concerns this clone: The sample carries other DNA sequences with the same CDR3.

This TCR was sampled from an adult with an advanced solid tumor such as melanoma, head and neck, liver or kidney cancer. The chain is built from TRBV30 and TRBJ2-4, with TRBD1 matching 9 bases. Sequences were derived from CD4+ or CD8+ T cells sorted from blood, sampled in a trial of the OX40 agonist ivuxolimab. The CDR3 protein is CAWSPLTGGNSAKNIQYF. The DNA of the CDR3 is TGTGCCTGGAGCCCTCTGACAGGGGGAAACTCAGCCAAAAACATTCAGTACTTC.